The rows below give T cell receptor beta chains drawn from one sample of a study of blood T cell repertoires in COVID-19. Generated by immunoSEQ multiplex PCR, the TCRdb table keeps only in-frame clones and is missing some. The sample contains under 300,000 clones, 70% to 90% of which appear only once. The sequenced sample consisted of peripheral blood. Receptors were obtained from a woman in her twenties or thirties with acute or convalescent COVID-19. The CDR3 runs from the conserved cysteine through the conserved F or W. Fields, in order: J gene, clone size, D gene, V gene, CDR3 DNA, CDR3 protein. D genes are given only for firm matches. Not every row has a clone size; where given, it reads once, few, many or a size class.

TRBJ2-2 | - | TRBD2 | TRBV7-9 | TGTGCCAGCAGCTTAGGGGGACTAGCGATGAACACCGGGGAGCTGTTTTTT | CASSLGGLAMNTGELFF
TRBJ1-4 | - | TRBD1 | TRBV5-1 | TGCGCCAGCAGCTTGTACAGGGGGGATGAAAAACTGTTTTTT | CASSLYRGDEKLFF
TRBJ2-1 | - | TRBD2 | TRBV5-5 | TGTGCCAGCAGCTTGGTAGTAGCGGGAGGTATGAATGAGCAGTTCTTC | CASSLVVAGGMNEQFF
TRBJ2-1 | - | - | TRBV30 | TGTGCCTGGAGTAAACACCTCATACACAATGAGCAGTTCTTC | CAWSKHLIHNEQFF
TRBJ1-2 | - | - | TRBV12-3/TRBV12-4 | TGTGCCAGCAGTACTGAGCCCTATGGCTACACCTTC | CASSTEPYGYTF
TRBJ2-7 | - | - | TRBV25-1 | TGTGCCAGCGGAGAGATCACAGGGTTGGCCTACGAGCAGTACTTC | CASGEITGLAYEQYF
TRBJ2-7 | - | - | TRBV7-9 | TGTGCCAGCAGCATCACAGGCCACGAGCAGTACTTC | CASSITGHEQYF
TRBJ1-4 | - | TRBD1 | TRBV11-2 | TGTGCCAGCAGCTCCGGACAGGGAGGGGCTAATGAAAAACTGTTTTTT | CASSSGQGGANEKLFF
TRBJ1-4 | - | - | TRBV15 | TGTGCCACCAGCGGGGGCAAAATTTGGGAAAAACTGTTTTTT | CATSGGKIWEKLFF
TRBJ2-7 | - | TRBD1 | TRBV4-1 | TGCGCCAGCAGCCAAGGGCTTTTCGGTGGGACAGGGGGTTTCGGCTCCTACGAGCAGTACTTC | CASSQGLFGGTGGFGSYEQYF
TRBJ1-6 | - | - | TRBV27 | TGTGCCACCCGGCAGGACAGCTATAATTCACCCCTCCACTTT | CATRQDSYNSPLHF
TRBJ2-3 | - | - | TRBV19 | TGTGCCAGTATGCCCCCTACTAGCACAGATACGCAGTATTTT | CASMPPTSTDTQYF
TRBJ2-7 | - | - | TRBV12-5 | TGTGCTAGTGGTTTGGAAAGCGGACAGTTCTACGAGCAGTACTTC | CASGLESGQFYEQYF
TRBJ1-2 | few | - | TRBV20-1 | TGCAGTGCTAGAGTCGGGTGGGGCTACACCTTC | CSARVGWGYTF
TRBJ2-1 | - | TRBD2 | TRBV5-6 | TGTGCCAGCAGCGGCGGGACTAGCGGGTACAATGAGCAGTTCTTC | CASSGGTSGYNEQFF
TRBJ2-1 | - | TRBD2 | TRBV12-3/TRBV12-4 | TGTGCCAGCACCCCGACTAGCTTCGAGCAGTTCTTC | CASTPTSFEQFF